This is a list of T cell receptor beta chains from one sample in a study of beta chain features in type 1 diabetes. Clones were read by immunoSEQ multiplex PCR, and TCRdb kept only the in-frame ones, dropping some. The sample lists 970,000 or so clones, 17% occurring once. The sample comprised naive CD4+ T cells from blood. These receptors all come from a woman under 30 in good health. CDR3s include the opening cysteine and the closing phenylalanine or tryptophan. Each record gives: D gene, J gene, clone size, V gene, CDR3 DNA, CDR3 protein. The D gene is left open where the match is weak. Clone size is shown for a subset of rows, as once, few, many or a class of expanded clone.

D gene: TRBD1
J gene: TRBJ2-1
clone size: -
V gene: TRBV28
CDR3 DNA: TGTGCCAGCAGTCCCTCAGCGGGACAGGGGCACGATGAGCAGTTCTTC
CDR3 protein: CASSPSAGQGHDEQFF

D gene: TRBD1
J gene: TRBJ2-5
clone size: -
V gene: TRBV7-2
CDR3 DNA: TGTGCCACGGCCCGGGGACAGGGTAAAGAGACCCAGTACTTC
CDR3 protein: CATARGQGKETQYF

D gene: -
J gene: TRBJ2-3
clone size: few
V gene: TRBV6-5
CDR3 DNA: TGTGCCAGCAGTTACTCGGGAAAGCTTAGCACAGATACGCAGTATTTT
CDR3 protein: CASSYSGKLSTDTQYF

D gene: TRBD2
J gene: TRBJ2-1
clone size: -
V gene: TRBV5-1
CDR3 DNA: TGCGCCAGCAGCAGCATAGCGGGAGGTTTGAATGAGCAGTTCTTC
CDR3 protein: CASSSIAGGLNEQFF

D gene: TRBD2
J gene: TRBJ2-1
clone size: once
V gene: TRBV10-3
CDR3 DNA: TGTGCCACCAAGACTAGCGGGAGAATTTTTACGGGCTACAATGAGCAGTTCTTC
CDR3 protein: CATKTSGRIFTGYNEQFF

D gene: -
J gene: TRBJ2-7
clone size: once
V gene: TRBV28
CDR3 DNA: TGTGCCAGCAGTTTATACGCTTTGACCTACGAGCAGTACTTC
CDR3 protein: CASSLYALTYEQYF

D gene: -
J gene: TRBJ2-7
clone size: -
V gene: TRBV11-2
CDR3 DNA: TGTGCCAGCAGCTTAGATCGCGGGTATTACGAGCAGTACTTC
CDR3 protein: CASSLDRGYYEQYF

D gene: TRBD1
J gene: TRBJ2-6
clone size: -
V gene: TRBV18
CDR3 DNA: TGTGCCAGCTCACCGGGACAGGGGAGCTCTGGGGCCAACGTCCTGACTTTC
CDR3 protein: CASSPGQGSSGANVLTF

D gene: -
J gene: TRBJ2-7
clone size: few
V gene: TRBV28
CDR3 DNA: TGTGCCAGCGGGGGAGTGGGCCCCTACGAGCAGTACTTC
CDR3 protein: CASGGVGPYEQYF

D gene: -
J gene: TRBJ2-1
clone size: few
V gene: TRBV28
CDR3 DNA: TGTGCCAGCAGACCCTCGGACTACAATGAGCAGTTCTTC
CDR3 protein: CASRPSDYNEQFF

D gene: -
J gene: TRBJ2-7
clone size: few
V gene: TRBV27
CDR3 DNA: TGTGCCAGCAGAGTCGACAGGTTTGCCTACGAGCAGTACTTC
CDR3 protein: CASRVDRFAYEQYF

D gene: -
J gene: TRBJ2-5
clone size: -
V gene: TRBV9
CDR3 DNA: TGTGCCAGCAGCCCACTAGGGGGGCCCGAGACCCAGTACTTC
CDR3 protein: CASSPLGGPETQYF

D gene: -
J gene: TRBJ2-5
clone size: few
V gene: TRBV19
CDR3 DNA: TGTGCCAGTAGTCGCTCGGCGAACCAAGAGACCCAGTACTTC
CDR3 protein: CASSRSANQETQYF

D gene: -
J gene: TRBJ1-5
clone size: few
V gene: TRBV7-8
CDR3 DNA: TGTGCCAGCAGCTTAGGGGGGTGGAATCAGCCCCAGCATTTT
CDR3 protein: CASSLGGWNQPQHF

D gene: -
J gene: TRBJ2-1
clone size: many
V gene: TRBV10-3
CDR3 DNA: TGTGCCATCAGTGAGCGGGAGATCTACAATGAGCAGTTCTTC
CDR3 protein: CAISEREIYNEQFF

D gene: -
J gene: TRBJ2-7
clone size: -
V gene: TRBV19
CDR3 DNA: TGTGCCAGTAGTATCCCGGGGTCCTACGAGCAGTACTTC
CDR3 protein: CASSIPGSYEQYF

D gene: -
J gene: TRBJ2-6
clone size: -
V gene: TRBV5-1
CDR3 DNA: TGCGCCAGCAGAATACAGGGTGGCTCTGGGGCCAACGTCCTGACTTTC
CDR3 protein: CASRIQGGSGANVLTF

D gene: TRBD2
J gene: TRBJ2-5
clone size: -
V gene: TRBV7-9
CDR3 DNA: TGTGCCAGCAGCGTGGGACTAGCGGGAGAAGAGACCCAGTACTTC
CDR3 protein: CASSVGLAGEETQYF

D gene: -
J gene: TRBJ2-7
clone size: few
V gene: TRBV7-2
CDR3 DNA: TGTGCCAGCAGCGCGATGGGGGGTACGGGACAGTACTCCTACGAGCAGTACTTC
CDR3 protein: CASSAMGGTGQYSYEQYF

D gene: TRBD2
J gene: TRBJ2-7
clone size: -
V gene: TRBV7-2
CDR3 DNA: TGTGCCAGCAGCCCTTATATGGTAGCGGGAGCTTACGAGCAGTACTTC
CDR3 protein: CASSPYMVAGAYEQYF

D gene: -
J gene: TRBJ2-7
clone size: -
V gene: TRBV5-1
CDR3 DNA: TGCGCCAGCAGCTTGGAAGGGGGACCACTTACCTACGAGCAGTACTTC
CDR3 protein: CASSLEGGPLTYEQYF

D gene: -
J gene: TRBJ2-1
clone size: few
V gene: TRBV7-3
CDR3 DNA: TGTGCCAGCAGCTTACGGATGTTGTCTCCAGCGAATGAGCAGTTCTTC
CDR3 protein: CASSLRMLSPANEQFF

D gene: -
J gene: TRBJ2-5
clone size: few
V gene: TRBV25-1
CDR3 DNA: TGTGCCAGCAGTGAATTGAAGCATGTGGGCCAAGAGACCCAGTACTTC
CDR3 protein: CASSELKHVGQETQYF

D gene: -
J gene: TRBJ2-5
clone size: -
V gene: TRBV5-6
CDR3 DNA: TGTGCCAGCAGCCTGCCTAGCGAGAAGACCCAGTACTTC
CDR3 protein: CASSLPSEKTQYF

D gene: TRBD2
J gene: TRBJ2-2
clone size: -
V gene: TRBV5-1
CDR3 DNA: TGCGCCAGCAGCTTGGGACCAAGCGGGGGTAACACCGGGGAGCTGTTTTTT
CDR3 protein: CASSLGPSGGNTGELFF

D gene: -
J gene: TRBJ2-2
clone size: -
V gene: TRBV4-2
CDR3 DNA: TGTGCCAGCAGCCCCCATATCGACACCGGGGAGCTGTTTTTT
CDR3 protein: CASSPHIDTGELFF

D gene: -
J gene: TRBJ2-7
clone size: -
V gene: TRBV7-2
CDR3 DNA: TGTGCCAGCAGCCCGCGAGGGGTGTACGAGCAGTACTTC
CDR3 protein: CASSPRGVYEQYF

D gene: -
J gene: TRBJ1-2
clone size: -
V gene: TRBV7-9
CDR3 DNA: TGTGCCAGCAGCTTAGCGTTCGGTCAGGGAGGCTATGGCTACACCTTC
CDR3 protein: CASSLAFGQGGYGYTF

D gene: TRBD1
J gene: TRBJ1-5
clone size: -
V gene: TRBV28
CDR3 DNA: TGTGCCAGCAGACAGGGGGCTCGGCAGCCCCAGCATTTT
CDR3 protein: CASRQGARQPQHF

D gene: TRBD1
J gene: TRBJ2-5
clone size: -
V gene: TRBV2
CDR3 DNA: TGTGCCAGCAGGGGGACAGGGCTGGGAGAGACCCAGTACTTC
CDR3 protein: CASRGTGLGETQYF

D gene: TRBD1
J gene: TRBJ2-1
clone size: few
V gene: TRBV6-6
CDR3 DNA: TGTGCCAGCAGTCGAAGGACAGGATCCTTCAATGAGCAGTTCTTC
CDR3 protein: CASSRRTGSFNEQFF

D gene: -
J gene: TRBJ1-4
clone size: few
V gene: TRBV7-9
CDR3 DNA: TGTGCCAGCAGCCGACAGATTAATGAAAAACTGTTTTTT
CDR3 protein: CASSRQINEKLFF

D gene: -
J gene: TRBJ1-5
clone size: few
V gene: TRBV7-2
CDR3 DNA: TGTGCCAGCAGCTTAGCCGTGGACAATCAGCCCCAGCATTTT
CDR3 protein: CASSLAVDNQPQHF

D gene: -
J gene: TRBJ2-7
clone size: few
V gene: TRBV28
CDR3 DNA: TGTGCCAGCAGTTATTGGCGGACGACCTACGAGCAGTACTTC
CDR3 protein: CASSYWRTTYEQYF

D gene: -
J gene: TRBJ2-1
clone size: -
V gene: TRBV19
CDR3 DNA: TGTGCCAGTAGTATAGGGGCAGGGGCTGGCAATGAGCAGTTCTTC
CDR3 protein: CASSIGAGAGNEQFF

D gene: -
J gene: TRBJ2-6
clone size: -
V gene: TRBV9
CDR3 DNA: TGTGCCAGCAGCGCACCGGGAGGGGCCAACGTCCTGACTTTC
CDR3 protein: CASSAPGGANVLTF

D gene: TRBD2
J gene: TRBJ2-3
clone size: -
V gene: TRBV7-2
CDR3 DNA: TGTGCCAGCAGCTTAGGGACTAGCGGGAGGGGGGCAGATACGCAGTATTTT
CDR3 protein: CASSLGTSGRGADTQYF

D gene: TRBD2
J gene: TRBJ2-7
clone size: few
V gene: TRBV6-1
CDR3 DNA: TGTGCCAGCAGCGAAACGTTTCGGGGGGCCTACGAGCAGTACTTC
CDR3 protein: CASSETFRGAYEQYF

D gene: -
J gene: TRBJ2-2
clone size: -
V gene: TRBV5-4
CDR3 DNA: TGCGCCAGCAGCCAAGGCCAGGGAACTTCCGGGGAGCTGTTTTTT
CDR3 protein: CASSQGQGTSGELFF

D gene: TRBD2
J gene: TRBJ2-2
clone size: -
V gene: TRBV4-2
CDR3 DNA: TGTGCCAGCAGCCAAACCTCCAGCGGGAGATACACCGGGGAGCTGTTTTTT
CDR3 protein: CASSQTSSGRYTGELFF